This record concerns one T cell receptor (beta chain) sequence. Its antigen is as yet unknown. This entry comes from a study of T cell responses to AZD1222 COVID-19 vaccine. Study observations and caveats: Donors, mostly white British, included more females; clonal diversity was possibly underestimated. Spike-wide coverage was observed for vaccine-associated CD4 TCRs, with dominant responses at 160-218 and 743-854. Among those given AZD1222, only five or six were seropositive at baseline. Every sample of the repertoires postdated the peak T cell response.

Profiled with immunoSEQ multiplex PCR; TCRdb holds only in-frame clones, not every one. The sample has about 85,000 clones, 85% seen once. The sequencing here drew on peripheral blood, taken 28 days after the second AZD1222 dose. This receptor was obtained from an adult who received the AZD1222 COVID-19 vaccine.

CDR3 amino acids: CASSDIATNYGYTF. CDR3 nucleotide sequence: TGCGCCAGCAGTGACATCGCTACTAACTATGGCTACACCTTC. The chain combines TRBV10-2 with TRBJ1-2, with D unclear. The CDR3 spans 14 residues. V lost 3 bases, J lost 0 bases, and 8 bases lay in between. CDR1 WSHSY and CDR2 SAAADI come from the germline V gene.